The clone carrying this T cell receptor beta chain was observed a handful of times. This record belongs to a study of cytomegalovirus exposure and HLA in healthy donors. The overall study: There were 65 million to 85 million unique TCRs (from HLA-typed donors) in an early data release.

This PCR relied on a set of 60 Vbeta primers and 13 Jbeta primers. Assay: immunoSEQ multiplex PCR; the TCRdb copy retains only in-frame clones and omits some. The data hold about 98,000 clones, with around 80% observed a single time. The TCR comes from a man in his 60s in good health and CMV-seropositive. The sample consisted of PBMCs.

The CDR3 DNA sequence: TGTGCCAGCAGTATCGGACAGAATAATTCACCCCTCCACTTT. Amino acid sequence: CASSIGQNNSPLHF. The gene calls are TRBV6-5 and TRBJ1-6, with TRBD1 as a possible D gene (6 bases). Germline V lookup: CDR1 MNHEY, CDR2 SVGAGI. Trimming shortened V by 5 bases and J by 5 bases, and 10 bases separated the two germline ends. The CDR3 loop spans 14 amino acids.